This T cell receptor (beta chain) was profiled in a study of blood T cells in healthy people across ages. Study as a whole: Per every two T cells, about one barcoded beta molecule was captured by template switching.

Donors were healthy Caucasian individuals from Russia aged about 6 to 90. Donors gave ten milliliters of peripheral blood apiece. The extraction recovered at least 5.5 micrograms of total RNA per sample. Alongside a J-beta primer mix, a sample-barcoded 5' primer served in a second PCR lasting roughly 6 to 12 cycles. From the 5' RACE reads, TCRdb called clonotypes with MiXCR, one entry per CDR3 protein. Here the sample spans about 780,000 distinct CDR3 sequences, around 50% being singletons. There are a few counts of this clonotype. This sequence was found in an older man in good health. Sample: blood.

CDR3 DNA: TGTGCCATCAGTGAAGGCACATACGAGCAGTACTTC. It translates to CAISEGTYEQYF. The rearrangement joins TRBV10-3 to TRBJ2-4; no clear D gene. The J call is in doubt because the DNA end fits TRBJ2-7 better. The CDR3 is 12 residues long. Germline V gene sequence: CDR1 ENHRY, CDR2 SYGVKD.